This T cell receptor beta chain is from a study of CD8 T cells in Susac syndrome (dated by TCRdb to about 2019). Context from the whole study: Repertoire sequencing was used to test whether CD8+ T cell activation and differentiation in Susac syndrome was antigen driven. Clonality of the CD8+ T cell repertoire was compared between more than 9 healthy donors, about 14 Susac syndrome patients and about 15 multiple sclerosis patients. Study-wide findings and limitations: The number of individuals in the TCR sequencing and HLA analysis was acknowledged as relatively small.

High-throughput TCR beta sequencing profiled peripheral blood CD8+ and CD4+ T cells from healthy donors, Susac syndrome patients and multiple sclerosis patients. The multiple sclerosis controls were treatment-naive patients who had stable or active relapsing-remitting disease and met the revised McDonald criteria. CD8+ TEMRA cells were enriched by FACS, while bulk CD8+ and CD4+ T cells were purified by magnetic negative isolation. Blood was collected in EDTA tubes and processed within 24 hours, with PBMCs isolated through density gradient centrifugation. PBMCs destined for TCR sequencing were cryopreserved in liquid nitrogen and later thawed in a 37 °C water bath. Purity of sorted or isolated CD4+, CD8+ and CD8+ TEMRA cells was at least 90%. Germline trimming: 3 bases from V, 6 bases from J; junction bases outside gene matches: 12. From the cysteine through the phenylalanine, the CDR3 covers 16 amino acids. The CDR3 DNA has 48 bases and is translated from base 1. As encoded in the germline V gene, CDR1 is LGHNA while CDR2 is YNFKEQ.

RNA was extracted using the RNeasy kit, and about 0.45 to 1 ug of the RNA was reverse transcribed with random hexamers. The immunoSEQ multiplex PCR assay, which covers 54 Vbeta and 13 Jbeta segments, was used to amplify TCR beta CDR3 regions. PCR amplification bias was corrected using a synthetic template baseline for primer optimization and computational correction. The source study handled its data this way. Only productive sequences were kept, with reads annotated to V, D and J genes according to IMGT and analyzed in immunoSEQ Analyzer. Clonality was computed as one minus Shannon entropy normalized by log2 of the number of productive unique sequences. Public and private clones were assessed among the 100 most prevalent clones of each patient and control. A clone was defined as Susac-specific if it was absent from the healthy and MS cohorts, from roughly 990 published viral clones and from other ImmuneACCESS disease sequences. TCRdb redid the processing of the public reads, applying fastp at Q25 and MiXCR, and retained in-frame beta chains. When rows share a CDR3 protein, they turn into one entry using the most common DNA and genes. TCRdb, rather than the study authors, made the V and J calls. The sample table lists 150,000 to 180,000 distinct CDR3 sequences, around 95% of them with a count of one. The ten largest make up about 0.21% of the sample.

Regarding this clonotype: Its antigen is still unknown. Qualities for individual bases were not recorded, and no much larger clone is one base off.

The sequence is built from TRBV4-2 and TRBJ1-2; TRBD1 fits 8 bases in the junction. The source material was CD8+ T cells from PBMCs. The receptor was derived from a human donor with multiple sclerosis. The CDR3: CASSHDPSAGGDGYTF. The DNA is TGTGCCAGCAGCCATGACCCATCAGCAGGGGGCGATGGCTACACCTTC.